The sequence of this T cell receptor (beta chain) was determined in a study of PD-1 blockade in classical Hodgkin lymphoma. Broader study findings: It was CD4+ TCR diversity, not CD8+, that rose significantly by C4D1. What caused the repertoire differences, perhaps disease activity or prior therapy, remains undefined. At baseline, newly diagnosed patients reportedly showed less TCR diversity than healthy donors.

Points on this clone: Its antigen remains unknown.

Sequencing used immunoSEQ multiplex PCR; TCRdb keeps in-frame clones, though not all of them. The top ten clones hold roughly 15% of a sample with about 53,000 clones, approximately 84% of them seen once. The CDR3 runs to 14 residues. Per the germline V gene, CDR1 is SGDLS and CDR2 is YYNGEE. V lost 2 bases to trimming and J lost 3 bases; unmatched junction nucleotides: 2. After autologous stem cell transplantation all patients relapsed, and prior brentuximab vedotin exposure differed between cohorts. The chain carries TRBV9 and TRBJ1-2; 9 bases are a match to TRBD1. The sequence was collected from a human donor with classical Hodgkin lymphoma. The material was peripheral blood mononuclear cells (PBMCs), obtained at baseline. The CDR3 loop reads CASSVWDRDYGYTF. CDR3 in DNA: TGTGCCAGCAGCGTGTGGGACAGGGACTATGGCTACACCTTC. Complete variable domain (other parts from reference TRBV9 and TRBJ1-2): DSGVTQTPKHLITATGQRVTLRCSPRSGDLSVYWYQQSLDQGLQFLIQYYNGEERAKGNILERFSAQQFPDLHSELNLSSLELGDSALYFCASSVWDRDYGYTFGSGTRLTVV.